A selection of T cell receptor beta chains follows, all from one sample in a study of beta chain features in type 1 diabetes. The assay was immunoSEQ multiplex PCR, and TCRdb's table has in-frame clones only and misses some. Altogether 250,000 to 300,000 clones are present, less than 30% being singletons, with the ten largest covering around 0.011%. Sample: naive CD4+ T cells from blood. These receptors came from a woman in her 30s with type 1 diabetes. CDR3s include the opening cysteine and the closing phenylalanine or tryptophan. D genes are given only for firm matches. Part of the rows lack a size; the others show once, few, many or a class for expanded clones.

>.|TRBJ2-7|TRBV7-9|few
CASSSRLGGVDEQYF
TGTGCCAGCAGCTCTCGACTAGGGGGGGTCGACGAGCAGTACTTC
>TRBD2|TRBJ2-2|TRBV28|once
CASSHSGSTGELFF
TGTGCCAGCAGTCACAGCGGGAGTACCGGGGAGCTGTTTTTT
>TRBD1|TRBJ2-2|TRBV11-3|few
CASSLADRVNTGELFF
TGTGCCAGCAGCTTAGCGGACAGGGTGAACACCGGGGAGCTGTTTTTT
>.|TRBJ2-3|TRBV28|few
CASSFRLISTDTQYF
TGTGCCAGCAGTTTCCGACTCATTAGCACAGATACGCAGTATTTT
>TRBD2|TRBJ2-7|TRBV4-2|few
CASSQAGTTAYEQYF
TGTGCCAGCAGCCAAGCCGGGACTACCGCCTACGAGCAGTACTTC
>.|TRBJ2-5|TRBV28|.
CASSTAGMETQYF
TGTGCCAGCAGTACCGCCGGGATGGAGACCCAGTACTTC
>.|TRBJ2-6|TRBV7-3|.
CASSSQRTGANVLTF
TGTGCCAGCAGCTCTCAGCGGACTGGGGCCAACGTCCTGACTTTC
>.|TRBJ2-5|TRBV29-1|.
CSATPGGKEDQYF
TGCAGCGCCACACCGGGTGGAAAGGAGGACCAGTACTTC
>.|TRBJ2-6|TRBV19|.
CASSRSPSGANVLTF
TGTGCCAGTAGTAGGAGTCCCTCTGGGGCCAACGTCCTGACTTTC
>.|TRBJ1-4|TRBV5-1|.
CASSLTGGGEKLFF
TGCGCCAGCAGCTTGACTGGGGGAGGCGAAAAACTGTTTTTT
>.|TRBJ2-1|TRBV9|.
CASSVSAGSGNEQFF
TGTGCCAGCAGCGTATCCGCGGGGTCAGGGAATGAGCAGTTCTTC
>TRBD2|TRBJ2-1|TRBV30|.
CAWILAGADEQFF
TGTGCCTGGATACTAGCGGGAGCCGATGAGCAGTTCTTC
>.|TRBJ2-7|TRBV5-1|.
CASSLGGSSSGYEQYF
TGCGCCAGCAGCTTGGGCGGCTCGTCCTCGGGATATGAGCAGTACTTC
>.|TRBJ1-4|TRBV30|.
CAWSVKTGHGHEKLFF
TGTGCCTGGAGTGTCAAGACGGGACACGGGCATGAAAAACTGTTTTTT
>.|TRBJ1-2|TRBV4-1|.
CASSVSDRNYGYTF
TGCGCCAGCAGCGTCTCCGACAGGAACTATGGCTACACCTTC
>TRBD1|TRBJ2-7|TRBV2|.
CASSGQGAYEQYF
TGTGCCAGCAGTGGACAGGGGGCCTACGAGCAGTACTTC